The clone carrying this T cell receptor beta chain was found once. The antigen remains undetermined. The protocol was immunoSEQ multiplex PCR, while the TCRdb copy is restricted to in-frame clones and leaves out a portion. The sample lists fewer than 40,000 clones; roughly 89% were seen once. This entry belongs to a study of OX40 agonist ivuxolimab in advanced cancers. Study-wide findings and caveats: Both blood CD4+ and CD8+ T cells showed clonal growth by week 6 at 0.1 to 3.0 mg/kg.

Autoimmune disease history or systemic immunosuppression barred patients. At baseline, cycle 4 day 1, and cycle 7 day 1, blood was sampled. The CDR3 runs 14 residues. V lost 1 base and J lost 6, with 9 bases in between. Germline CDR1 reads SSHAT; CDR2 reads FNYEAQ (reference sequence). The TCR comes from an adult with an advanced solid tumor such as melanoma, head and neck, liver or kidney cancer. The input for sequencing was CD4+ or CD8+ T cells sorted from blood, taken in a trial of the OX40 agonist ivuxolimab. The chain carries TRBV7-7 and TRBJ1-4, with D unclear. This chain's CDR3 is CASSLGVWDEKLFF. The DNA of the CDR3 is TGTGCCAGCAGCTTAGGGGTTTGGGATGAAAAACTGTTTTTT.